These T cell receptor beta chains were read from a single sample in a study of blood T cell repertoires in COVID-19. Sequencing was performed with immunoSEQ multiplex PCR; in TCRdb, only in-frame clones are kept and a portion is missing. The top ten hold about 4.4% of the sample, which has about 140,000 clones, approximately 90% seen once. The source material was PBMCs or T cells enriched from blood (not recorded which). These receptors originate from a man aged 50-60 years who had recovered from COVID-19. The CDR3 runs from the conserved cysteine through the conserved F or W. The D gene is left open where the match is weak. Clone size, where shown, is once, few, many, or a class for clones that have expanded.

cdr3_length | clone_size | j_call | v_call | d_call | cdr3_nt | cdr3_aa
15 | few | TRBJ1-1 | TRBV5-4 | NA | TGTGCCAGCAGTTTTGATTACAGGGAGAACACTGAAGCTTTCTTT | CASSFDYRENTEAFF
13 | few | TRBJ1-1 | TRBV19 | NA | TGTGCCAGTGCGGGGCTAACGAACACTGAAGCTTTCTTT | CASAGLTNTEAFF
13 | NA | TRBJ2-2 | TRBV28 | NA | TGTGCCAGCAGACCAGGGAACACCGGGGAGCTGTTTTTT | CASRPGNTGELFF
15 | NA | TRBJ1-1 | TRBV7-3 | TRBD1 | TGTGCCAGCAGCCCGCAGACAGGGGGCCTTACTGAAGCTTTCTTT | CASSPQTGGLTEAFF
14 | NA | TRBJ1-1 | TRBV29-1 | NA | TGCAGCGTTGGTAGAGGCTTGGCTAACACTGAAGCTTTCTTT | CSVGRGLANTEAFF
17 | NA | TRBJ2-3 | TRBV5-4 | TRBD2 | TGTGCCAGCACAAATTCTCTAGCGGGAGTATCGGCAGATACGCAGTATTTT | CASTNSLAGVSADTQYF
14 | NA | TRBJ2-3 | TRBV15 | NA | TGTGCCACCAGCCCAGGACTCCCCACAGATACGCAGTATTTT | CATSPGLPTDTQYF
14 | NA | TRBJ1-2 | TRBV5-4 | NA | TGTGCCAGCAGCCTCAAGTCAGTTGACTATGGCTACACCTTC | CASSLKSVDYGYTF
15 | NA | TRBJ2-5 | TRBV5-1 | TRBD2 | TGCGCCAGCAGTTTTAACCCAGGGAGGGAAGAGACCCAGTACTTC | CASSFNPGREETQYF
15 | NA | TRBJ1-1 | TRBV28 | NA | TGTGCCAGCATCCCCGCTGTTCGGGGGGCCACTGAAGCTTTCTTT | CASIPAVRGATEAFF
13 | NA | TRBJ1-2 | TRBV7-2 | NA | TGTGCCAGCAGCTTAGCCAGTAACTATGGCTACACCTTC | CASSLASNYGYTF